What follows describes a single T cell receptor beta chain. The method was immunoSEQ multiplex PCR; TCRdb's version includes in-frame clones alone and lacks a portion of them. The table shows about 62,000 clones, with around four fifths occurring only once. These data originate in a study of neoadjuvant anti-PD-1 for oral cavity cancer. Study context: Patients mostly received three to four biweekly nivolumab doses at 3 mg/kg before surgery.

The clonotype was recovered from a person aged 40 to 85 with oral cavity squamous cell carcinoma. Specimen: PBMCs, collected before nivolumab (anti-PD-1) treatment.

DNA for the CDR3: TGTGCCAGCAGCATTCTCTCAGCCAGCACAGATACGCAGTATTTT. Translation gives CASSILSASTDTQYF. This chain uses TRBV14 with TRBJ2-3, with D uncertain. CDR3 length: 15 residues. Germline V gene lookup returns CDR1 SGHDN and CDR2 FVKESK. Trimming left V 5 bases short and J 0 bases short, with 12 bases between.